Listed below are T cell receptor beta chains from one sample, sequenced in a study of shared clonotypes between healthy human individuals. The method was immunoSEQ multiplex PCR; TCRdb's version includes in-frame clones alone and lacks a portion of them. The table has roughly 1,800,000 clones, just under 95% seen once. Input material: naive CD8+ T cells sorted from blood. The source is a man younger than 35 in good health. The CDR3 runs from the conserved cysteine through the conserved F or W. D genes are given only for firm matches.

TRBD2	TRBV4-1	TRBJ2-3	TGCGCCAGCAGCCACTCCACTCCAAGCGGGAGTAGCACAGATACGCAGTATTTT	CASSHSTPSGSSTDTQYF
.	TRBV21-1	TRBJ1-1	TGTGCCAGCAGCAAAGGGGAGGGGTTGGACCAAGTCACTGAAGCTTTCTTT	CASSKGEGLDQVTEAFF
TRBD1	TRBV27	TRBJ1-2	TGTGCCAGCAGGATCCCGGGACAGGGAGATGGCTACACCTTC	CASRIPGQGDGYTF
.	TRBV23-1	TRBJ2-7	TGCGCCAGCAAAGTAGAGAAACAGAGCTCCTACGAGCAGTACTTC	CASKVEKQSSYEQYF
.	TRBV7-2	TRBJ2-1	TGTGCCAGCAGCTTAGGTAGCGGCTCCTACAATGAGCAGTTCTTC	CASSLGSGSYNEQFF
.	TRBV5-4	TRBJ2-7	TGTGCCAGCAGCTTGGGAACCGAGCAGTACTTC	CASSLGTEQYF
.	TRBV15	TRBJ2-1	TGTGCCACCAGCAGAGCCCGGGAAGGGTACAATGAGCAGTTCTTC	CATSRAREGYNEQFF
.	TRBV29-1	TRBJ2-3	TGCAGCCCTGGACCGACTAGCACAGATACGCAGTATTTT	CSPGPTSTDTQYF
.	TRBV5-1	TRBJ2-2	TGCGCCAGCAGCCATGCTGGCACCGGGGAGCTGTTTTTT	CASSHAGTGELFF
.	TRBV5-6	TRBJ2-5	TGTGCCAGCAGCTTGCCGGGATCGGGGATTTTCCAGTACTTC	CASSLPGSGIFQYF
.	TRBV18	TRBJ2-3	TGTGCCAGCTCACAAACGGATGCCAGAGGTATAGGTGATCGCCCGGTGGGTGCAGATACGCAGTATTTT	CASSQTDARGIGDRPVGADTQYF
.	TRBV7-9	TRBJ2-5	TGTGCCAGCAGCTTTGAGGGTTACCAAGAGACCCAGTACTTC	CASSFEGYQETQYF
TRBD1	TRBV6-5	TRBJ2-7	TGTGCCAGCAGTTACTCCGGACAGGGCCACGAGCAGTACTTC	CASSYSGQGHEQYF
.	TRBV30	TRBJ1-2	TGTGCCTGGAGCGATGTGGGGGACGCCGGCGGAAACTATGGCTACACCTTC	CAWSDVGDAGGNYGYTF